This T cell receptor beta chain was documented in a study of shared clonotypes between healthy human individuals. Study-level results: In contrast to clonotypes shared by all four donors, non-shared clonotypes had lower generation probabilities.

The CDR3 has 13 residues. V was clipped by 0 bases and J by 5 bases, with 6 bases between them. Germline loops: CDR1 SGDLS, CDR2 YYNGEE. As regards this clone: Its antigen is not identified.

Per the study methods: ImmunoSEQ output held junction-only sequences without quality scores, so filtering differed. Generated by immunoSEQ multiplex PCR, the TCRdb table keeps only in-frame clones and is missing some. V and J calls and clone size are given by that table; D and trimming were obtained from the DNA. The sample records some 600,000 clones, around 96% being singletons. CD45RO-negative CD8 cells positively selected for CCR7 made up the naive population, which excluded terminally differentiated effector memory CD45RA+ cells. The study drew all its donors from Caucasian adults living in Nashville, Tennessee.

The chain links TRBV9 to TRBJ2-1; D gene ambiguous. Sequencing used naive CD8+ T cells sorted from blood. The clonotype was recovered from a woman between 25 and 40 years old in good health. CDR3 residues: CASSVAGDNEQFF. CDR3 nucleotides: TGTGCCAGCAGCGTAGCTGGGGACAATGAGCAGTTCTTC.